These T cell receptor beta chains were read from a single sample in a study of blood T cell repertoires in COVID-19. The repertoire was sequenced with immunoSEQ multiplex PCR; TCRdb's copy has only in-frame clones and lacks some. Of fewer than 250,000 clones listed, 82% are singletons. The sample comprised peripheral blood. Source of these receptors: a woman between 70 and 85 years old with acute or convalescent COVID-19. CDR3s include the opening cysteine and the closing phenylalanine or tryptophan. The D gene is left open where the match is weak. Part of the rows lack a size; the others show once, few, many or a class for expanded clones.

clone_size: NA; d_call: NA; j_call: TRBJ1-4; v_call: TRBV28; cdr3_aa: CASSSGITNEKLFF; cdr3_nt: TGTGCCAGCAGTTCGGGGATAACTAATGAAAAACTGTTTTTT
clone_size: NA; d_call: TRBD1; j_call: TRBJ1-2; v_call: TRBV28; cdr3_aa: CASSEGQGAPGGYTF; cdr3_nt: TGTGCCAGCAGCGAGGGACAGGGGGCGCCGGGAGGCTACACCTTC
clone_size: NA; d_call: TRBD1; j_call: TRBJ1-4; v_call: TRBV4-3; cdr3_aa: CASSPRTGKGKLFF; cdr3_nt: TGCGCCAGCAGCCCCAGGACAGGGAAGGGAAAACTGTTTTTT
clone_size: NA; d_call: NA; j_call: TRBJ1-4; v_call: TRBV14; cdr3_aa: CASSQDQIPGGKLFF; cdr3_nt: TGTGCCAGCAGCCAAGATCAGATTCCGGGGGGAAAACTGTTTTTT
clone_size: NA; d_call: NA; j_call: TRBJ1-1; v_call: TRBV7-9; cdr3_aa: CASSLLGIMNTEAFF; cdr3_nt: TGTGCCAGCAGCCTATTGGGCATTATGAACACTGAAGCTTTCTTT
clone_size: NA; d_call: NA; j_call: TRBJ2-6; v_call: TRBV29-1; cdr3_aa: CSVAQGFLSSGANVLTF; cdr3_nt: TGCAGCGTTGCCCAGGGGTTCTTGAGCTCTGGGGCCAACGTCCTGACTTTC
clone_size: NA; d_call: TRBD1; j_call: TRBJ2-7; v_call: TRBV29-1; cdr3_aa: CSVGTGDREQYF; cdr3_nt: TGCAGCGTTGGGACAGGGGATCGCGAGCAGTACTTC
clone_size: few; d_call: NA; j_call: TRBJ1-2; v_call: TRBV6-5; cdr3_aa: CASSYSIWQGHGVF; cdr3_nt: TGTGCCAGCAGTTACTCGATTTGGCAGGGCCACGGCGTCTTC
clone_size: few; d_call: TRBD1; j_call: TRBJ1-3; v_call: TRBV7-9; cdr3_aa: CASSRQGASGNTIYF; cdr3_nt: TGTGCCAGCAGCCGTCAGGGGGCCTCTGGAAACACCATATATTTT
clone_size: NA; d_call: NA; j_call: TRBJ1-1; v_call: TRBV19; cdr3_aa: CASSFQGPYTEAFF; cdr3_nt: TGTGCCAGTAGTTTTCAGGGTCCGTACACTGAAGCTTTCTTT
clone_size: many; d_call: NA; j_call: TRBJ1-1; v_call: TRBV7-9; cdr3_aa: CASSLVEGIGTEAFF; cdr3_nt: TGTGCCAGCAGCTTAGTAGAGGGAATCGGCACTGAAGCTTTCTTT
clone_size: NA; d_call: NA; j_call: TRBJ1-2; v_call: TRBV2; cdr3_aa: CASSVRVYGYTF; cdr3_nt: TGTGCCAGCAGTGTGAGAGTCTATGGCTACACCTTC
clone_size: NA; d_call: NA; j_call: TRBJ1-1; v_call: TRBV3-1/TRBV3-2; cdr3_aa: CASSQTPANTEAFF; cdr3_nt: TGTGCCAGCAGCCAGACACCCGCGAACACTGAAGCTTTCTTT
clone_size: NA; d_call: NA; j_call: TRBJ1-5; v_call: TRBV21-1; cdr3_aa: CASSKAGQGNANQPQHF; cdr3_nt: TGTGCCAGCAGCAAAGCGGGACAGGGAAACGCGAATCAGCCCCAGCATTTT
clone_size: many; d_call: NA; j_call: TRBJ1-5; v_call: TRBV18; cdr3_aa: CASSPGQPNQPQHF; cdr3_nt: TGTGCCAGCTCACCCGGACAGCCTAATCAGCCCCAGCATTTT
clone_size: NA; d_call: TRBD2; j_call: TRBJ2-3; v_call: TRBV2; cdr3_aa: CASGAGVGGSQYF; cdr3_nt: TGTGCCAGCGGTGCGGGGGTCGGGGGTTCGCAGTATTTT
clone_size: NA; d_call: TRBD1; j_call: TRBJ1-5; v_call: TRBV11-2; cdr3_aa: CASSNPAQGGQPQHF; cdr3_nt: TGTGCCAGCAGCAACCCTGCCCAGGGGGGTCAGCCCCAGCATTTT
clone_size: NA; d_call: NA; j_call: TRBJ2-2; v_call: TRBV4-1; cdr3_aa: CASSQAGVGNTGELFF; cdr3_nt: TGCGCCAGCAGCCAAGCGGGGGTCGGGAACACCGGGGAGCTGTTTTTT
clone_size: few; d_call: NA; j_call: TRBJ1-1; v_call: TRBV7-2; cdr3_aa: CASSLPGGRNTEAFF; cdr3_nt: TGTGCCAGCAGCCTCCCCGGGGGGCGAAACACTGAAGCTTTCTTT
clone_size: NA; d_call: NA; j_call: TRBJ1-2; v_call: TRBV10-3; cdr3_aa: CAISESGTAINGYTF; cdr3_nt: TGTGCCATCAGTGAGTCTGGAACAGCAATTAATGGCTACACCTTC
clone_size: once; d_call: NA; j_call: TRBJ2-5; v_call: TRBV12-3/TRBV12-4; cdr3_aa: CASSRQETQYF; cdr3_nt: TGTGCCAGCAGTCGTCAAGAGACCCAGTACTTC
clone_size: NA; d_call: NA; j_call: TRBJ2-2; v_call: TRBV4-1; cdr3_aa: CASSQDTGHTGELFF; cdr3_nt: TGCGCCAGCAGCCAAGACACAGGGCACACCGGGGAGCTGTTTTTT
clone_size: NA; d_call: TRBD1; j_call: TRBJ2-7; v_call: TRBV3-1/TRBV3-2; cdr3_aa: CASSHGTGEAYEQYF; cdr3_nt: TGTGCCAGCAGCCACGGGACAGGGGAGGCCTACGAGCAGTACTTC
clone_size: few; d_call: NA; j_call: TRBJ1-2; v_call: TRBV24-1; cdr3_aa: CATSDFQGGYTF; cdr3_nt: TGTGCCACCAGTGATTTTCAGGGTGGTTACACCTTC
clone_size: NA; d_call: NA; j_call: TRBJ2-7; v_call: TRBV29-1; cdr3_aa: CSVDGGGTYEQYF; cdr3_nt: TGCAGCGTTGACGGAGGCGGAACCTACGAGCAGTACTTC
clone_size: NA; d_call: NA; j_call: TRBJ1-1; v_call: TRBV4-3; cdr3_aa: CASSQDLGVNTEAFF; cdr3_nt: TGCGCCAGCAGCCAAGATCTCGGGGTGAACACTGAAGCTTTCTTT
clone_size: NA; d_call: NA; j_call: TRBJ1-5; v_call: TRBV28; cdr3_aa: CASTVLQGNQPQHF; cdr3_nt: TGTGCCAGCACCGTATTACAGGGAAATCAGCCCCAGCATTTT
clone_size: NA; d_call: NA; j_call: TRBJ1-1; v_call: TRBV15; cdr3_aa: CATSADTEAFF; cdr3_nt: TGTGCCACCAGCGCGGACACTGAAGCTTTCTTT
clone_size: NA; d_call: TRBD1; j_call: TRBJ1-1; v_call: TRBV5-1; cdr3_aa: CASSFKTGADTEAFF; cdr3_nt: TGCGCCAGCAGCTTTAAGACAGGGGCGGACACTGAAGCTTTCTTT
clone_size: NA; d_call: TRBD1; j_call: TRBJ1-4; v_call: TRBV2; cdr3_aa: CASWTGPAADEKLFF; cdr3_nt: TGTGCCAGCTGGACAGGCCCCGCGGCAGACGAAAAACTGTTTTTT
clone_size: NA; d_call: NA; j_call: TRBJ1-5; v_call: TRBV27; cdr3_aa: CASSLNQRSPQHF; cdr3_nt: TGTGCCAGCAGTTTAAATCAGCGCTCGCCCCAGCATTTT
clone_size: NA; d_call: NA; j_call: TRBJ1-6; v_call: TRBV7-2; cdr3_aa: CASSFSNSPLHF; cdr3_nt: TGTGCCAGCAGCTTTTCAAATTCACCCCTCCACTTT
clone_size: NA; d_call: NA; j_call: TRBJ2-7; v_call: TRBV6-5; cdr3_aa: CASSYAGPSYEQYF; cdr3_nt: TGTGCCAGCAGTTACGCGGGACCGTCCTACGAGCAGTACTTC
clone_size: NA; d_call: TRBD1; j_call: TRBJ2-7; v_call: TRBV6-5; cdr3_aa: CASRRTGYVYEQYF; cdr3_nt: TGTGCCAGCAGGCGGACAGGTTATGTCTACGAGCAGTACTTC
clone_size: NA; d_call: NA; j_call: TRBJ2-3; v_call: TRBV19; cdr3_aa: CASSTRYLTSTDTQYF; cdr3_nt: TGTGCCAGTAGTACGCGGTACCTAACTAGCACAGATACGCAGTATTTT
clone_size: NA; d_call: NA; j_call: TRBJ2-2; v_call: TRBV4-2; cdr3_aa: CASSQEPIDRNTGELFF; cdr3_nt: TGTGCCAGCAGCCAAGAGCCCATCGACAGGAACACCGGGGAGCTGTTTTTT
clone_size: NA; d_call: NA; j_call: TRBJ1-5; v_call: TRBV20-1; cdr3_aa: CSASIGQLLNSNQPQHF; cdr3_nt: TGCAGTGCTAGTATCGGACAGCTATTAAATAGCAATCAGCCCCAGCATTTT
clone_size: NA; d_call: TRBD1; j_call: TRBJ1-5; v_call: TRBV28; cdr3_aa: CASSTLKVAGGWQQPQHF; cdr3_nt: TGTGCCAGCAGTACTCTTAAGGTGGCAGGGGGCTGGCAACAGCCCCAGCATTTT
clone_size: NA; d_call: NA; j_call: TRBJ2-3; v_call: TRBV6-5; cdr3_aa: CASSYTRTGTDTQYF; cdr3_nt: TGTGCCAGCAGTTACACAAGGACAGGCACAGATACGCAGTATTTT
clone_size: once; d_call: NA; j_call: TRBJ1-5; v_call: TRBV6-1; cdr3_aa: CASSEQQPQHF; cdr3_nt: TGTGCCAGCAGTGAACAACAGCCCCAGCATTTT
clone_size: NA; d_call: NA; j_call: TRBJ1-6; v_call: TRBV19; cdr3_aa: CASSIRDIGNSPLHF; cdr3_nt: TGTGCCAGTTCTATTAGGGACATTGGGAATTCACCCCTCCACTTT
clone_size: NA; d_call: NA; j_call: TRBJ2-1; v_call: TRBV14; cdr3_aa: CASSQSRGGIYNEQFF; cdr3_nt: TGTGCCAGCAGCCAATCGAGGGGGGGGATATACAATGAGCAGTTCTTC
clone_size: NA; d_call: NA; j_call: TRBJ1-2; v_call: TRBV6-6; cdr3_aa: CASRETAGATYGYTF; cdr3_nt: TGTGCCAGCAGGGAAACGGCGGGGGCCACCTATGGCTACACCTTC
clone_size: few; d_call: NA; j_call: TRBJ1-5; v_call: TRBV25-1; cdr3_aa: CASSATGSRNQPQHF; cdr3_nt: TGTGCCAGCAGTGCAACAGGGAGCCGAAATCAGCCCCAGCATTTT
clone_size: NA; d_call: NA; j_call: TRBJ2-3; v_call: TRBV10-1; cdr3_aa: CASSTGGMTDTQYF; cdr3_nt: TGCGCCAGCAGTACCGGGGGAATGACAGATACGCAGTATTTT
clone_size: NA; d_call: TRBD1; j_call: TRBJ1-5; v_call: TRBV6-2/TRBV6-3; cdr3_aa: CASSFLSMDRNQPQHF; cdr3_nt: TGTGCCAGCAGTTTCTTGAGTATGGACAGGAATCAGCCCCAGCATTTT
clone_size: once; d_call: NA; j_call: TRBJ2-3; v_call: TRBV6-5; cdr3_aa: CASSPVLEATDTQYF; cdr3_nt: TGTGCCAGCAGTCCAGTATTGGAGGCGACAGATACGCAGTATTTT
clone_size: NA; d_call: NA; j_call: TRBJ2-7; v_call: TRBV11-2; cdr3_aa: CASSVDRTTPTYEQYF; cdr3_nt: TGTGCCAGCAGCGTAGACAGGACTACACCTACGTACGAGCAGTACTTC